Shown below are 4 T cell receptor beta chains from a single sample sequenced in a study of blood T cell repertoires in COVID-19. Produced via immunoSEQ multiplex PCR; TCRdb's table is partial and in-frame only. The data show 120,000 to 150,000 clones, roughly 79% seen once. Material: peripheral blood. The source is a man aged 45-60 years with active or convalescent COVID-19.

This clone came up once. The chain combines TRBV12-3 or TRBV12-4 with TRBJ2-7; 8 nucleotides line up with TRBD2. J lost 5 bases, V lost 5 bases, and 2 bases had no gene match. The CDR3 has 12 residues. The DNA for the CDR3 is TGTGCCAGCAGTCGGGGGGGGAACGAGCAGTACTTC. Translated, it gives CASSRGGNEQYF.

The rearrangement uses TRBV19 and TRBJ2-7; D possibly corresponds to TRBD2 (7 bases). With 5 bases removed from V and 2 bases from J, the gap between germline ends came to 25 bases. Per germline, CDR1 LNHDA and CDR2 SQIVND (reference sequence). This CDR3 spans 18 amino acids. The CDR3 sequence is CASSAGAPILASPYEQYF. CDR3 nucleotide sequence: TGTGCCAGTAGTGCGGGGGCACCGATCCTAGCGAGCCCCTACGAGCAGTACTTC.

The rearrangement links TRBV9 to TRBJ2-3; the D is unclear. The CDR3 length is 15 residues. V lost 0 bases, J lost 1 base, and 9 bases lay in between. Germline-derived CDR1 and CDR2 are SGDLS and YYNGEE. CDR3 loop: CASSVVSRGTDTQYF. The CDR3 bases are TGTGCCAGCAGCGTAGTTAGCCGGGGCACAGATACGCAGTATTTT. The complete variable domain, with remaining parts taken from reference TRBV9 and TRBJ2-3, reads DSGVTQTPKHLITATGQRVTLRCSPRSGDLSVYWYQQSLDQGLQFLIQYYNGEERAKGNILERFSAQQFPDLHSELNLSSLELGDSALYFCASSVVSRGTDTQYFGPGTRLTVL.

This clone was picked up many times. The chain joins TRBV30 to TRBJ2-7, with TRBD2 matching 7 bases. The germline V gene has CDR1 GTSNPN and CDR2 SVGIG (reference sequence). There are 14 residues in the CDR3. Losses at the gene ends were 7 bases for V and 3 bases for J; bases not matched to a gene: 12. The CDR3 bases are TGTGCCTCGGGGGGTCCAACTAGCGTCTACGAGCAGTACTTC. Protein sequence: CASGGPTSVYEQYF.